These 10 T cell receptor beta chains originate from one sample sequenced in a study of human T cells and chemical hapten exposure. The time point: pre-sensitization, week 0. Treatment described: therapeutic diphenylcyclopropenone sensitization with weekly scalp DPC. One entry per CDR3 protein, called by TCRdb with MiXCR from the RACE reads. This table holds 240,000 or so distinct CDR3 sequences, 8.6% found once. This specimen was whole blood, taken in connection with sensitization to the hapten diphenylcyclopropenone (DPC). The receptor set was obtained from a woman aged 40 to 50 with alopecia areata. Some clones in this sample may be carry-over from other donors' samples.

In nucleotides, the CDR3 is TGTGCCAGCAGCGTAGGACTAGCGGGAGGGCCGTACAATGAGCAGTTCTTC. Its translation: CASSVGLAGGPYNEQFF. The J gene is TRBJ2-1, the V gene TRBV9; 14 nucleotides agree with TRBD2. There are 17 residues in the CDR3. Trimming at V came to 0 bases and at J to 4 bases, leaving 3 bases not matched to a gene. CDR1 and CDR2 from the germline V gene are SGDLS and YYNGEE.

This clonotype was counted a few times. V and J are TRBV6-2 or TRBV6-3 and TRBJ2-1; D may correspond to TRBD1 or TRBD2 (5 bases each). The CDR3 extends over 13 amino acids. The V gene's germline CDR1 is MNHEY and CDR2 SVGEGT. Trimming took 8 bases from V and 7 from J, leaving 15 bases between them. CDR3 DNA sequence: TGTGCCAGCCACGGGGCATTTCGGAATGAGCAGTTCTTC. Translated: CASHGAFRNEQFF.

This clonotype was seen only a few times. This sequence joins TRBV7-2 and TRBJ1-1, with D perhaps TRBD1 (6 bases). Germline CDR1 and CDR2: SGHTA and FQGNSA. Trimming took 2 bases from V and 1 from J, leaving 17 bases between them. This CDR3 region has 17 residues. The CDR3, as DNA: TGTGCCAGCAGCTTATCTTACAGGGTTAATAAGAACACTGAAGCTTTCTTT. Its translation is CASSLSYRVNKNTEAFF. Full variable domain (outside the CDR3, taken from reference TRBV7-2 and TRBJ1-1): GAGVSQSPSNKVTEKGKDVELRCDPISGHTALYWYRQSLGQGLEFLIYFQGNSAPDKSGLPSDRFSAERTGGSVSTLTIQRTQQEDSAVYLCASSLSYRVNKNTEAFFGQGTRLTVV.

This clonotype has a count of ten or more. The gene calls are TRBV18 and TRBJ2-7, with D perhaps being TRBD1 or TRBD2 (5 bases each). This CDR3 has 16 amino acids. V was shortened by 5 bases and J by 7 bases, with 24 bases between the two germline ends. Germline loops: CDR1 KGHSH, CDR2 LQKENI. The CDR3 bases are TGTGCCAGCTCAACGGCGTATCCCCTCGGGGCGGTGGAGCAGTACTTC. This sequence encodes CASSTAYPLGAVEQYF. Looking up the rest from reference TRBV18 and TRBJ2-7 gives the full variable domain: NAGVMQNPRHLVRRRGQEARLRCSPMKGHSHVYWYRQLPEEGLKFMVYLQKENIIDESGMPKERFSAEFPKEGPSILRIQQVVRGDSAAYFCASSTAYPLGAVEQYFGPGTRLTVT.

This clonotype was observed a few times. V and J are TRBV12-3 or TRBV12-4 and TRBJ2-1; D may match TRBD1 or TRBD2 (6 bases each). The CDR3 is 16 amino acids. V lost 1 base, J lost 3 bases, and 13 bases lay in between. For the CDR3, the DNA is TGTGCCAGCAGTTTAGAGGGGGGTCTAGTCTACAATGAGCAGTTCTTC. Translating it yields CASSLEGGLVYNEQFF.

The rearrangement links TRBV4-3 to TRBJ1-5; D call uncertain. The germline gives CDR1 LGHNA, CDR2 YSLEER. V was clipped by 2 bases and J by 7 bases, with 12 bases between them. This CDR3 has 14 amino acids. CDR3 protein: CASSQSVAGQPQHF. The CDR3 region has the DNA TGCGCCAGCAGCCAATCAGTCGCCGGACAGCCCCAGCATTTT.

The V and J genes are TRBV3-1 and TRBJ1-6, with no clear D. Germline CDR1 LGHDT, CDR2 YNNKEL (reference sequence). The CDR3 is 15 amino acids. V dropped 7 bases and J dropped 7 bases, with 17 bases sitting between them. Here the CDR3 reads CASTNDVLGNSPLHF. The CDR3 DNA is TGTGCCAGCACCAACGACGTCCTGGGGAATTCACCCCTCCACTTT.

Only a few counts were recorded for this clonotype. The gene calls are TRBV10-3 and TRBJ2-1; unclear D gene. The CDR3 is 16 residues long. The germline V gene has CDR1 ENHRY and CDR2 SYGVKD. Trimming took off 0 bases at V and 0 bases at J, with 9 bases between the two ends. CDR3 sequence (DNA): TGTGCCATCAGTGAGTCACAGTTAAGCTCCTACAATGAGCAGTTCTTC. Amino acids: CAISESQLSSYNEQFF.

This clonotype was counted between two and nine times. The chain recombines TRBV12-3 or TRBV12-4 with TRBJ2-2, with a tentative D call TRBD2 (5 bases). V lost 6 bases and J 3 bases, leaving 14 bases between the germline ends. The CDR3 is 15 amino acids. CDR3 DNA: TGTGCCAGCAGGGTCGGGCGGGCCTACACCGGGGAGCTGTTTTTT. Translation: CASRVGRAYTGELFF.

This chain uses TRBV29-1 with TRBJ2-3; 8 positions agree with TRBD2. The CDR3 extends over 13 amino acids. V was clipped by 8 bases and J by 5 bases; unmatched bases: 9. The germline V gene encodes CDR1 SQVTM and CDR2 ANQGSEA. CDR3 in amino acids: CSLKKRERDTQYF. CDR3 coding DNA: TGCAGCTTAAAAAAGCGGGAGCGAGATACGCAGTATTTT.